A single sample gave rise to the 14 T cell receptor beta chains below, sequenced in a study of cytomegalovirus exposure and HLA in healthy donors (TCRdb year 2017). Libraries were constructed by the immunoSEQ multiplex PCR assay. The multiplex PCR relied on a mix of 60 forward primers for TCR Vbeta segments and 13 reverse primers for TCR Jbeta segments. In its TCRdb copy, this immuneACCESS table keeps in-frame sequences only and misses some clones. Where compared with another copy, unresolved V genes explain less than half of these, and the others have no known cause. This sample has about 180,000 clones in its table, and around four fifths of those were observed once. The ten largest make up over 1.1% of the sample. Sequenced material: PBMCs. These receptor sequences come from a man between 18 and 35 years old in good health and CMV-seronegative.

V gene TRBV7-2 combines with J gene TRBJ2-1; 9 bases align to TRBD2. The V gene end was trimmed by 1 base and the J gene end by 9 bases; junction bases not matched to a gene: 16. The CDR3 extends over 18 amino acids. CDR1 and CDR2 (germline): SGHTA, FQGNSA. The chain's CDR3 is CASSLVGGSGGRASEQFF. The DNA of the CDR3 is TGTGCCAGCAGCTTAGTGGGTGGGTCCGGCGGGAGGGCCAGTGAGCAGTTCTTC.

The CDR3 sequence is CASSLRLAGNNEQFF. The DNA for the CDR3 is TGTGCCAGCAGCTTGAGGCTAGCGGGGAACAATGAGCAGTTCTTC. The gene calls are TRBV5-4 and TRBJ2-1, with 9 nucleotides matching TRBD2. Looked up from germline, CDR1 is SGHNT and CDR2 is YYREEE (reference sequence). V was pared by 1 base and J by 5 bases, with 4 bases of the junction left unmatched. The CDR3 covers 15 residues.

V is TRBV29-1 and J is TRBJ2-1; 16 positions agree with TRBD2. This CDR3 is 19 amino acids long. Losses at the gene ends were 0 bases for V and 5 bases for J; bases not matched to a gene: 10. Germline V CDR1 and CDR2: SQVTM, ANQGSEA. This CDR3 is CSVEDRGLAGGPLHNEQFF. The CDR3 DNA follows: TGCAGCGTTGAAGATCGGGGACTAGCGGGAGGGCCGTTACACAATGAGCAGTTCTTC.

V gene TRBV6-5 combines with J gene TRBJ1-6; D might be TRBD1 (5 bases). This CDR3 is 15 amino acids long. Looked up from germline, CDR1 is MNHEY and CDR2 is SVGAGI. Trimming cost V 0 bases and J 3 bases, with 6 bases left between them. CDR3 in DNA: TGTGCCAGCAGTTACTCCGACAGCTATAATTCACCCCTCCACTTT. Translating it yields CASSYSDSYNSPLHF.

This clone was seen a handful of times. The J gene is TRBJ2-3, the V gene TRBV10-3; 13 positions match TRBD2. Looked up from germline, CDR1 is ENHRY and CDR2 is SYGVKD. The CDR3 contains 19 residues. The trim removed 5 bases at V and 5 bases at J, leaving 16 bases unmatched. The CDR3 loop is CAISSTSGRIQGNGDTQYF. Written as DNA, the CDR3 is TGTGCCATCAGTTCGACTAGCGGGAGGATTCAGGGAAATGGAGATACGCAGTATTTT.

V is TRBV11-3 and J is TRBJ2-1; 7 positions agree with TRBD1. This CDR3 contains 14 residues. The V segment lost 6 bases and the J segment 4 bases; nucleotides outside the gene matches: 6. Per the germline V gene, CDR1 is SGHNT and CDR2 is YENEEA. The CDR3 DNA reads as TGTGCCAGCAGGCAGGGGGTGTCGTACAATGAGCAGTTCTTC. This sequence encodes CASRQGVSYNEQFF.

The chain uses TRBV4-3 and TRBJ2-2, with a weak D call TRBD2 (6 bases). Between the trimmed V and J ends, which lost 3 bases and 6 bases, there was a span of 20 bases. Germline CDR1 LGHNA, CDR2 YSLEER. The CDR3 extends over 17 amino acids. CDR3 amino acids: CASSQAGLALRAGELFF. CDR3 nucleotides: TGCGCCAGCAGCCAGGCGGGTCTAGCGCTTCGAGCCGGGGAGCTGTTTTTT.

This chain connects TRBV30 to TRBJ2-1; 10 nucleotides match TRBD2. The junction had 11 bases not matched to a gene; V was cut back by 3 bases and J by 9 bases. The germline V gene has CDR1 GTSNPN and CDR2 SVGIG (reference sequence). The CDR3 covers 15 residues. The CDR3 spells CAWREYLASGGEQFF. The CDR3 DNA is TGTGCCTGGAGAGAATATTTGGCTAGCGGGGGTGAGCAGTTCTTC.

This clone came up a few times. This sequence joins TRBV4-3 and TRBJ1-5; tentative D call: TRBD1 (6 bases). V lost 6 bases, J lost 0 bases, and 12 bases lay in between. This CDR3 has 15 amino acids. Germline V gene data show CDR1 as LGHNA and CDR2 as YSLEER. CDR3 sequence reads: CASRTDRNSNQPQHF. DNA for the CDR3: TGCGCCAGCAGGACGGACAGAAATAGCAATCAGCCCCAGCATTTT.

This clone has only a few counts. The J gene is TRBJ1-1, the V gene TRBV7-9; D gene uncertain. Germline CDR1 SEHNR, CDR2 FQNEAQ (reference sequence). The germline V and J ends were trimmed by 1 base and 0 bases, with 9 bases remaining between them. The CDR3 covers 15 residues. CDR3 in amino acids: CASSLVGSMNTEAFF. CDR3 nucleotide sequence: TGTGCCAGCAGCTTAGTGGGCAGCATGAACACTGAAGCTTTCTTT.

DNA for the CDR3: TGTGCCAGCAGCGTACGTAGGAGTGATGAGCAGTTCTTC. The encoded protein is CASSVRRSDEQFF. The V call is TRBV9, the J call TRBJ2-1; D gene unclear. Germline CDR1 and CDR2: SGDLS and YYNGEE. V lost 1 base to trimming and J lost 8 bases, with 10 bases between them. This CDR3 is 13 amino acids long.

The V call is TRBV29-1, the J call TRBJ2-7, with 12 bases lining up with TRBD2. V was clipped by 6 bases and J by 3 bases; unmatched bases: 9. The CDR3 consists of 15 residues. From germline, CDR1 is SQVTM and CDR2 ANQGSEA. CDR3 protein: CSVVGLAGRGYEQYF. The CDR3 DNA reads as TGCAGCGTGGTTGGACTAGCGGGAAGGGGCTACGAGCAGTACTTC.

The chain links TRBV9 to TRBJ1-2; 7 bases agree with TRBD1. The CDR3 spans 13 residues. The J segment lost 10 bases and the V segment lost 3 bases, leaving 9 bases of the junction unmatched. In germline, CDR1 is SGDLS, CDR2 YYNGEE. As DNA, the CDR3 is TGTGCCAGCAGCGCCGCCCCAGGGGGTACCTACACCTTC. This gives the protein CASSAAPGGTYTF.

In this sample, this clone turned up once. The chain uses TRBV7-9 and TRBJ1-1, with D possibly being TRBD1 (6 bases). CDR3 size: 15 residues. The V end lost 5 bases, the J end lost 2 bases, and 15 bases lay between the germline ends. CDR1 and CDR2 (germline): SEHNR, FQNEAQ (reference sequence). CDR3: CASSPTGTQNTEAFF. CDR3 DNA sequence: TGTGCCAGCAGCCCCACAGGGACGCAAAACACTGAAGCTTTCTTT.